Here is one T cell receptor beta chain with its context. The data stem from a study of blood T cell repertoires in COVID-19. The wider study: Spain, Italy and the United States supplied samples that represented acute and convalescent COVID-19.

V was pared by 5 bases and J by 2 bases, with 12 bases between. The CDR3 contains 16 residues. Per the germline V gene, CDR1 is KGHDR and CDR2 is SFDVKD. The repertoire was sequenced with immunoSEQ multiplex PCR; TCRdb's copy has only in-frame clones and lacks some. The data show 250,000 to 300,000 clones, roughly 80% seen once. The specimen was PBMCs or T cells enriched from blood (not recorded which). The chain employs TRBV24-1 and TRBJ2-6; D may be TRBD1 (6 bases). This receptor was identified in a man aged 40-50 years who had been exposed to COVID-19. DNA for the CDR3: TGTGCCACCAGTGGGGCAGGGGTGGCTGGGGCCAACGTCCTGACTTTC. Encoded protein: CATSGAGVAGANVLTF.